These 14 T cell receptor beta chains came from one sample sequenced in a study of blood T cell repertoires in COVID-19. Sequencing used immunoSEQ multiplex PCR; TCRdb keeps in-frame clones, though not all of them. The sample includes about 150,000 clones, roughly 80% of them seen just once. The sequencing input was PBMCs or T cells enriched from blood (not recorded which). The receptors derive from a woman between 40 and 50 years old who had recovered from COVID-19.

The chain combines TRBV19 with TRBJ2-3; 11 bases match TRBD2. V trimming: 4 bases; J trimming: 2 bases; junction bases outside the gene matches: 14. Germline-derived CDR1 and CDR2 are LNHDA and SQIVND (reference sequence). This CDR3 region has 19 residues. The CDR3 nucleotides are TGTGCCAGTAGTACTATAGCGGGGGGGCCGGCTTCGTACACAGATACGCAGTATTTT. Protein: CASSTIAGGPASYTDTQYF.

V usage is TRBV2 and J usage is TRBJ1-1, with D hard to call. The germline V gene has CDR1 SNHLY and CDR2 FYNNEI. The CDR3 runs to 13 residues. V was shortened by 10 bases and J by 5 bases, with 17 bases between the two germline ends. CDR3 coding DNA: TGTGCCACCGAATTATTTAGAGGGACTGAAGCTTTCTTT. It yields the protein CATELFRGTEAFF.

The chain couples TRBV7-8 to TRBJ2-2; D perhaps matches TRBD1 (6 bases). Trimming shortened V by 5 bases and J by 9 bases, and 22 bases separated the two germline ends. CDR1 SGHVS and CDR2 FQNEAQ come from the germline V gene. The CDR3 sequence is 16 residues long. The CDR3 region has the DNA TGTGCCAGCAGCCCGAGAGCCGAAATGGACAGCCGGGAGCTGTTTTTT. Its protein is CASSPRAEMDSRELFF.

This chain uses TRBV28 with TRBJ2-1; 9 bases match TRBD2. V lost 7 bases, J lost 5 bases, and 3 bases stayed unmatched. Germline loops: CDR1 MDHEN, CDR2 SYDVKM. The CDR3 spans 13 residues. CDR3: CASMKRGDNEQFF. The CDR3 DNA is TGTGCCAGCATGAAGCGGGGGGACAATGAGCAGTTCTTC.

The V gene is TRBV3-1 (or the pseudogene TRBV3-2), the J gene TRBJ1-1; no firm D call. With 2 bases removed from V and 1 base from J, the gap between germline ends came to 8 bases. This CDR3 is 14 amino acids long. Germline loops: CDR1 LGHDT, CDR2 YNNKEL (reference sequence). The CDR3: CASSQRPGNTEAFF. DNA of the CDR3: TGTGCCAGCAGCCAACGACCAGGGAACACTGAAGCTTTCTTT.

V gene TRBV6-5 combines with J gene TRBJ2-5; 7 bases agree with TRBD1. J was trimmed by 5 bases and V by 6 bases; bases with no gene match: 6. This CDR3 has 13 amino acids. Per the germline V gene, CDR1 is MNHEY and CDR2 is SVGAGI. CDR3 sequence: CASRTTGTETQYF. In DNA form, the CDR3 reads TGTGCCAGCAGGACGACAGGGACGGAGACCCAGTACTTC.

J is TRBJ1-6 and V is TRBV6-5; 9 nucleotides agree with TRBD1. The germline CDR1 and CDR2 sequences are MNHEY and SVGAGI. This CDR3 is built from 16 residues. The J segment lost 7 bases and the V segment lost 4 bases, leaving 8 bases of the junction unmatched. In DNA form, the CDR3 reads TGTGCCAGCAGTTCCGGGACAGGGCGTTTGAATTCACCCCTCCACTTT. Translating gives CASSSGTGRLNSPLHF.

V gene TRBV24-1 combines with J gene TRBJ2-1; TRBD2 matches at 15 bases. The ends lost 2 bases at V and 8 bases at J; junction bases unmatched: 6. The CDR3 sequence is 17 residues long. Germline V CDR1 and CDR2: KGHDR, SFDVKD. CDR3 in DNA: TGTGCCACCAGTGATTCGGGGACTAGCGGGAGGATCTATGAGCAGTTCTTC. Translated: CATSDSGTSGRIYEQFF.

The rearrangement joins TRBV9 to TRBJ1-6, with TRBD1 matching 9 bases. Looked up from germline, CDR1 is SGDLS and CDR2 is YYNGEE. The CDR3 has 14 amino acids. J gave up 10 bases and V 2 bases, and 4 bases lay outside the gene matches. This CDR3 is CASSVGQGWSPLHF. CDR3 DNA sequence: TGTGCCAGCAGCGTGGGACAGGGTTGGTCACCCCTCCACTTT. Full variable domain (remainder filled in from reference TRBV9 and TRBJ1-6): DSGVTQTPKHLITATGQRVTLRCSPRSGDLSVYWYQQSLDQGLQFLIQYYNGEERAKGNILERFSAQQFPDLHSELNLSSLELGDSALYFCASSVGQGWSPLHFGNGTRLTVT.

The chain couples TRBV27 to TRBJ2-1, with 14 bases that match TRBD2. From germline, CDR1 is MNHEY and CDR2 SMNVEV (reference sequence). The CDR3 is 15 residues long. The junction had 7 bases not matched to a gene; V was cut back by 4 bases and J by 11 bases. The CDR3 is CASSYQTSGGAQQFF. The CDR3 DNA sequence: TGTGCCAGCAGTTACCAGACTAGCGGGGGGGCCCAGCAGTTCTTC.

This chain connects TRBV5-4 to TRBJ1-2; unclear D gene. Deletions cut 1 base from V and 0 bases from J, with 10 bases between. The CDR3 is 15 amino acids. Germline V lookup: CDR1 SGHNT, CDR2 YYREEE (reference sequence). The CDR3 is CASSLSVGANYGYTF. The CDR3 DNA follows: TGTGCCAGCAGCTTGAGCGTCGGGGCTAACTATGGCTACACCTTC. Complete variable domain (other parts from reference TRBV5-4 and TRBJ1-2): ETGVTQSPTHLIKTRGQQVTLRCSSQSGHNTVSWYQQALGQGPQFIFQYYREEENGRGNFPPRFSGLQFPNYSSELNVNALELDDSALYLCASSLSVGANYGYTFGSGTRLTVV.

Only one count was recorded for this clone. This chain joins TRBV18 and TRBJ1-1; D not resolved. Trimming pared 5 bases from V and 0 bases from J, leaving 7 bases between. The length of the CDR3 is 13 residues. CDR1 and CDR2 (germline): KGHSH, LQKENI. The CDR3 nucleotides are TGTGCCAGCTCAGCCGACATGAACACTGAAGCTTTCTTT. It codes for CASSADMNTEAFF.

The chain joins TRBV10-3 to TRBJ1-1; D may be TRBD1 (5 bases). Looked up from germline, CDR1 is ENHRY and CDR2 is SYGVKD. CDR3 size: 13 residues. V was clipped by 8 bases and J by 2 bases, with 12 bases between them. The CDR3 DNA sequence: TGTGCCATCCAGGGCTCGGAAAACACTGAAGCTTTCTTT. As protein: CAIQGSENTEAFF.

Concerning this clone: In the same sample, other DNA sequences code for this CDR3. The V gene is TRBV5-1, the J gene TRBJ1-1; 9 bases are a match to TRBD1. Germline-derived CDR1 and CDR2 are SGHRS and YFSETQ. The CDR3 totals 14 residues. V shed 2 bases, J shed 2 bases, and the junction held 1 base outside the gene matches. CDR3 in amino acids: CASSLQGANTEAFF. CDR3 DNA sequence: TGCGCCAGCAGCTTACAGGGGGCAAACACTGAAGCTTTCTTT.